Below are 17 T cell receptor beta chains sequenced from a single sample in a study of PD-L1 blockade in urothelial cancer. Clones were read by immunoSEQ multiplex PCR, and TCRdb kept only the in-frame ones, dropping some. Of tens of thousands of clones listed, approximately 80% are singletons. The sample's time point: pretreatment peripheral blood. Source: PBMCs, taken around atezolizumab (anti-PD-L1) treatment. All receptors derive from a man aged 35-49 years with urothelial cancer.

This chain joins TRBV5-1 and TRBJ1-4, with no clear D. CDR3 length: 15 residues. V lost 0 bases and J lost 8, with 14 bases in between. Germline CDR1 reads SGHRS; CDR2 reads YFSETQ. The CDR3 DNA sequence: TGCGCCAGCAGCTTGGCGAGCGGGAGAGGCGAAAAACTGTTTTTT. Amino acid sequence: CASSLASGRGEKLFF.

This clone was recorded only once. This sequence joins TRBV27 and TRBJ2-1, with D tentatively TRBD2 (6 bases). Germline V CDR1 and CDR2: MNHEY, SMNVEV (reference sequence). The CDR3 runs 15 residues. V shed 2 bases and J shed 8 bases, with 16 bases lying between them. The CDR3 is CASSLKGRRGDEQFF. CDR3 coding DNA: TGTGCCAGCAGTTTAAAGGGACGGCGGGGTGATGAGCAGTTCTTC.

V gene TRBV2 combines with J gene TRBJ2-2, with 7 bases lining up with TRBD1. The CDR3 length is 13 residues. Germline V lookup: CDR1 SNHLY, CDR2 FYNNEI. Trimming took 6 bases from V and 6 from J; bases not matched to a gene: 4. DNA for the CDR3: TGTGCCAGCAGGGTCAGGGGGTCCGGGGAGCTGTTTTTT. Translation: CASRVRGSGELFF.

In its sample, this clone was seen once. V and J are TRBV5-4 and TRBJ2-1, with 9 nucleotides matching TRBD2. The CDR3 extends over 16 amino acids. Germline V gene sequence: CDR1 SGHNT, CDR2 YYREEE (reference sequence). The junction had 10 bases not matched to a gene; V was cut back by 0 bases and J by 9 bases. CDR3 region: CASSLAVGGRDGEQFF. The CDR3 DNA sequence: TGTGCCAGCAGCTTGGCGGTTGGCGGGAGGGACGGTGAGCAGTTCTTC.

The chain employs TRBV6-1 and TRBJ1-2; D may be TRBD1 (5 bases). The germline gives CDR1 MNHNS, CDR2 SASEGT. Deletions cut 1 base from V and 7 bases from J, with 7 bases between. The CDR3 length is 12 residues. This CDR3 is CASSEVGAGYTF. Here the CDR3 DNA reads TGTGCCAGCAGTGAAGTAGGGGCTGGCTACACCTTC.

This clone turned up a few times. The chain recombines TRBV5-1 with TRBJ1-2; 9 bases are a match to TRBD1. This CDR3 has 14 amino acids. The junction had 7 bases not matched to a gene; V was cut back by 3 bases and J by 7 bases. In germline, CDR1 is SGHRS, CDR2 YFSETQ. The CDR3 DNA reads as TGCGCCAGCAGCTGGGGGACAGGGAGTTCTGGCTACACCTTC. Protein: CASSWGTGSSGYTF.

This chain uses TRBV29-1 with TRBJ1-2, with TRBD1 identical over 8 bases. V lost 7 bases to trimming and J lost 4 bases; unmatched junction nucleotides: 2. Looked up from germline, CDR1 is SQVTM and CDR2 is ANQGSEA. The length of the CDR3 is 11 residues. Here the CDR3 reads CSATGGYGYTF. In DNA, the CDR3 is TGCAGCGCAACAGGGGGCTATGGCTACACCTTC.

The chain has TRBV4-1 and TRBJ2-7; tentative D call: TRBD2 (7 bases). Trimming left V 1 base short and J 0 bases short, with 16 bases between. Per the germline V gene, CDR1 is MGHRA and CDR2 is YSYEKL. The CDR3 has 17 residues. CDR3 amino acids: CASSQGGGTRSSYEQYF. CDR3 in DNA: TGCGCCAGCAGCCAAGGGGGAGGGACACGGAGCTCCTACGAGCAGTACTTC.

CDR3 protein: CASSSNDRGYGYTF. CDR3 DNA: TGCGCCAGCAGCTCTAATGACAGGGGCTATGGCTACACCTTC. The V call is TRBV5-1, the J call TRBJ1-2; the match to TRBD1 covers 8 bases. J lost 4 bases, V lost 3 bases, and 5 bases had no gene match. The CDR3 totals 14 residues. CDR1 is SGHRS, CDR2 YFSETQ, per germline.

The chain links TRBV25-1 to TRBJ2-3, with 10 bases matching TRBD1. The germline V gene encodes CDR1 MGHDK and CDR2 SYGVNS. J lost 7 bases, V lost 3 bases, and 10 bases had no gene match. CDR3 length equals 16 residues. The CDR3 region has the DNA TGTGCCAGCAGTGAGGAGACGACAGGGGGCAAGTATACGCAGTATTTT. Translation: CASSEETTGGKYTQYF. Variable domain in full (rest from reference TRBV25-1 and TRBJ2-3): EADIYQTPRYLVIGTGKKITLECSQTMGHDKMYWYQQDPGMELHLIHYSYGVNSTEKGDLSSESTVSRIRTEHFPLTLESARPSHTSQYLCASSEETTGGKYTQYFGPGTRLTVL.

Details on this clone: Other DNA sequences in the same sample also yield this CDR3. The V and J genes are TRBV29-1 and TRBJ2-1; 7 bases match TRBD1. This CDR3 has 12 amino acids. Losses at the gene ends were 7 bases for V and 7 bases for J; bases not matched to a gene: 7. The V gene's germline CDR1 is SQVTM and CDR2 ANQGSEA. CDR3 sequence (DNA): TGCAGCGAAGAGACAGGGAGTAATGAGCAGTTCTTC. It codes for CSEETGSNEQFF.

The gene calls are TRBV18 and TRBJ1-1; 8 nucleotides match TRBD1. In germline, CDR1 is KGHSH, CDR2 LQKENI. This CDR3 is 14 amino acids long. V dropped 4 bases and J dropped 6; count of bases not matched to a gene: 7. The CDR3 sequence: CASSLTGDLSEAFF. The CDR3 DNA sequence: TGTGCCAGCTCACTGACAGGGGACCTCTCTGAAGCTTTCTTT. Full variable domain (remainder filled in from reference TRBV18 and TRBJ1-1): NAGVMQNPRHLVRRRGQEARLRCSPMKGHSHVYWYRQLPEEGLKFMVYLQKENIIDESGMPKERFSAEFPKEGPSILRIQQVVRGDSAAYFCASSLTGDLSEAFFGQGTRLTVV.

This rearrangement joins TRBV5-1 to TRBJ2-1; maybe TRBD2 (6 bases). V dropped 0 bases and J dropped 4 bases, with 11 bases sitting between them. Germline assignment: CDR1 SGHRS and CDR2 YFSETQ. This CDR3 has 15 amino acids. The CDR3 loop reads CASSLEVAAYNEQFF. In DNA, the CDR3 is TGCGCCAGCAGCTTGGAGGTAGCGGCTTACAATGAGCAGTTCTTC.

The chain links TRBV5-1 to TRBJ1-2; possibly TRBD1 for D (5 bases). The germline gives CDR1 SGHRS, CDR2 YFSETQ. V lost 4 bases and J lost 7, with 20 bases in between. This CDR3 comprises 15 residues. CDR3 residues: CASSLKDGGSSGYTF. The CDR3, as DNA: TGCGCCAGCAGCCTAAAAGATGGGGGGAGTAGTGGCTACACCTTC. Looking up the rest from reference TRBV5-1 and TRBJ1-2 gives the full variable domain: KAGVTQTPRYLIKTRGQQVTLSCSPISGHRSVSWYQQTPGQGLQFLFEYFSETQRNKGNFPGRFSGRQFSNSRSEMNVSTLELGDSALYLCASSLKDGGSSGYTFGSGTRLTVV.

V and J are TRBV28 and TRBJ1-1, with D tentatively TRBD1 (5 bases). Between the trimmed V and J ends, which lost 4 bases and 0 bases, there was a span of 9 bases. CDR3 length: 14 amino acids. Germline CDR1 is MDHEN and CDR2 is SYDVKM. Here the CDR3 reads CASSSGYVNTEAFF. The CDR3, as DNA: TGTGCCAGCAGTTCAGGGTACGTGAACACTGAAGCTTTCTTT.

CDR3 amino acids: CASGGPGNTIYF. Written as DNA, the CDR3 is TGTGCCAGCGGGGGACCTGGAAACACCATATATTTT. The chain employs TRBV19 and TRBJ1-3, with D tentatively TRBD1 (5 bases). The germline CDR1 and CDR2 sequences are LNHDA and SQIVND (reference sequence). CDR3 length equals 12 residues. V lost 9 bases and J lost 2, with 8 bases in between.

This clone has just a few counts. This chain links TRBV4-3 with TRBJ2-5, with D possibly matching TRBD1 (5 bases). Trimming pared 1 base from V and 1 base from J, leaving 10 bases between. Germline V gene data show CDR1 as LGHNA and CDR2 as YSLEER. The CDR3 sequence is 15 residues long. CDR3 in amino acids: CASSQGGVRQETQYF. In nucleotides, the CDR3 is TGCGCCAGCAGCCAAGGGGGCGTGCGCCAAGAGACCCAGTACTTC.